The 22 T cell receptor beta chains below were found in one sample sequenced in a study of blood T cell repertoires in COVID-19. Sequencing was performed with immunoSEQ multiplex PCR; in TCRdb, only in-frame clones are kept and a portion is missing. The sample shows tens of thousands of clones, about 86% of them seen only once. Sequenced: peripheral blood. These TCRs come from a man between 65 and 85 years old with acute or convalescent COVID-19.

The rearrangement uses TRBV27 and TRBJ1-5, with D possibly being TRBD1 (6 bases). Trimming removed 4 bases at V and 2 bases at J, with 9 bases between. The CDR3 consists of 14 residues. The germline V gene has CDR1 MNHEY and CDR2 SMNVEV (reference sequence). The CDR3 DNA is TGTGCCAGCAGTTCCTACAGGGGCAATCAGCCCCAGCATTTT. It yields the protein CASSSYRGNQPQHF.

This clone was counted a few times. This chain connects TRBV6-4 to TRBJ2-7; 14 bases are a match to TRBD2. Germline CDR1 and CDR2: MRHNA and SNTAGT. The CDR3 covers 16 residues. The J segment lost 6 bases and the V segment lost 3 bases, leaving 7 bases of the junction unmatched. The CDR3 sequence: CASSDKGGLAGVEQYF. The CDR3 DNA sequence: TGTGCCAGCAGTGATAAAGGGGGACTAGCGGGAGTCGAGCAGTACTTC.

The chain links TRBV5-4 to TRBJ2-2; the D gene is possibly TRBD1 (6 bases). The CDR3 totals 15 residues. Per germline, CDR1 SGHNT and CDR2 YYREEE (reference sequence). V was trimmed by 2 bases and J by 4 bases, leaving 12 bases between them. The CDR3 sequence is CASSLSGGGTGELFF. CDR3 DNA: TGTGCCAGCAGCTTATCTGGGGGCGGCACCGGGGAGCTGTTTTTT.

The genes are TRBV7-2 and TRBJ2-1, with TRBD2 matching over 9 bases. The CDR3 is made up of 15 amino acids. V dropped 2 bases and J dropped 7; count of bases not matched to a gene: 6. Germline CDR1 reads SGHTA; CDR2 reads FQGNSA. Written as DNA, the CDR3 is TGTGCCAGCAGCTTACTAGCGGGATCCGGAAATGAGCAGTTCTTC. It encodes CASSLLAGSGNEQFF.

The V gene is TRBV25-1, the J gene TRBJ1-4; 8 nucleotides agree with TRBD1. J was trimmed by 12 bases and V by 3 bases; bases with no gene match: 12. The CDR3 has 15 amino acids. Germline V lookup: CDR1 MGHDK, CDR2 SYGVNS. DNA for the CDR3: TGTGCCAGCAGTGACCCCGGGACAGGCGGGGGGGAACTGTTTTTT. Its translation is CASSDPGTGGGELFF.

This clone was counted between two and nine times. CDR3 in DNA: TGTGCCAGCAGTCCTCCAGCCGGGACTAGCGTGGTTTGGAAGCAGTTCTTC. Translating it yields CASSPPAGTSVVWKQFF. The chain is built from TRBV28 and TRBJ2-1, with TRBD2 identical over 10 bases. The CDR3 consists of 17 residues. Germline CDR1 and CDR2: MDHEN and SYDVKM. The J segment lost 11 bases and the V segment lost 5 bases, leaving 18 bases of the junction unmatched.

This chain joins TRBV5-1 and TRBJ1-1; a possible D gene is TRBD1 (5 bases). V was cut by 3 bases and J by 2 bases, with 5 bases left in between. The CDR3 consists of 12 residues. Germline values: CDR1 SGHRS, CDR2 YFSETQ. The CDR3 region has the DNA TGCGCCAGCAGCTGGGGCAACACTGAAGCTTTCTTT. This gives the protein CASSWGNTEAFF.

V is TRBV19 and J is TRBJ1-1; 8 nucleotides match TRBD1. The ends lost 5 bases at V and 2 bases at J; junction bases unmatched: 7. Per the germline V gene, CDR1 is LNHDA and CDR2 is SQIVND (reference sequence). The CDR3 runs 15 residues. DNA of the CDR3: TGTGCCAGTAGTCCTCCGGACAGGGTAAACACTGAAGCTTTCTTT. It translates to CASSPPDRVNTEAFF. Filled out from reference TRBV19 and TRBJ1-1, the complete variable domain reads DGGITQSPKYLFRKEGQNVTLSCEQNLNHDAMYWYRQDPGQGLRLIYYSQIVNDFQKGDIAEGYSVSREKKESFPLTVTSAQKNPTAFYLCASSPPDRVNTEAFFGQGTRLTVV.

CDR3 amino acids: CASSLRRYSGTGGRQPQHF. DNA of the CDR3: TGTGCCAGTAGCCTAAGGCGATACTCCGGGACAGGGGGACGACAGCCCCAGCATTTT. V is TRBV19 and J is TRBJ1-5; 11 bases line up with TRBD1. The CDR3 loop spans 19 amino acids. Germline values: CDR1 LNHDA, CDR2 SQIVND (reference sequence). J gave up 7 bases and V 6 bases, and 20 bases lay outside the gene matches.

This clone was seen a few times. The rearrangement links TRBV12-3 or TRBV12-4 to TRBJ2-7, with TRBD1 matching 8 bases. With 2 bases clipped from V and 5 bases from J, the junction kept 2 bases outside the gene matches. This CDR3 contains 13 residues. The CDR3 loop is CASSLQGADEQYF. CDR3 DNA sequence: TGTGCCAGCAGTTTACAGGGGGCCGACGAGCAGTACTTC.

This chain connects TRBV19 to TRBJ1-2, with 9 bases aligning to TRBD1. V shed 1 base and J 4 bases; nucleotides not matched to a gene: 7. The CDR3 spans 16 residues. Germline V lookup: CDR1 LNHDA, CDR2 SQIVND (reference sequence). The CDR3, as DNA: TGTGCCAGTAGTATAGGGACAGGGGCACAGGGCTATGGCTACACCTTC. As protein: CASSIGTGAQGYGYTF. The full variable domain, in which reference TRBV19 and TRBJ1-2 provide the parts outside the CDR3, is DGGITQSPKYLFRKEGQNVTLSCEQNLNHDAMYWYRQDPGQGLRLIYYSQIVNDFQKGDIAEGYSVSREKKESFPLTVTSAQKNPTAFYLCASSIGTGAQGYGYTFGSGTRLTVV.

This sequence joins TRBV7-2 and TRBJ2-2, with TRBD1 matching over 9 bases. This CDR3 region has 15 residues. Germline CDR1 SGHTA, CDR2 FQGNSA. Unmatched junction bases numbered 3, after V lost 6 bases and J lost 1 base. The CDR3 reads CASRPGQGNTGELFF. CDR3 DNA sequence: TGTGCCAGCAGGCCGGGACAGGGGAACACCGGGGAGCTGTTTTTT.

This chain links TRBV11-3 with TRBJ2-2, with 11 nucleotides matching TRBD2. V shed 0 bases and J 5 bases; nucleotides not matched to a gene: 5. From germline, CDR1 is SGHNT and CDR2 YENEEA. The CDR3 consists of 17 residues. The CDR3 loop is CASSLDQPSGRTGELFF. DNA of the CDR3: TGTGCCAGCAGCTTAGATCAGCCTAGCGGGAGGACCGGGGAGCTGTTTTTT.

The V call is TRBV9, the J call TRBJ2-1; D is uncertain. Per germline, CDR1 SGDLS and CDR2 YYNGEE. The V end was cut by 0 bases, the J end by 0 bases, with 10 bases between. The CDR3 covers 16 residues. CDR3 DNA: TGTGCCAGCAGCGTAGGTACTGTCGGCTCCTACAATGAGCAGTTCTTC. Amino acids: CASSVGTVGSYNEQFF.

This clone has a handful of counts. The chain links TRBV5-1 to TRBJ2-6; tentative D call: TRBD2 (5 bases). Looked up from germline, CDR1 is SGHRS and CDR2 is YFSETQ. The germline V and J ends were trimmed by 4 bases and 0 bases, with 5 bases remaining between them. The CDR3 covers 14 residues. The CDR3 loop reads CASSEGSGANVLTF. As DNA, the CDR3 is TGCGCCAGCAGCGAGGGCTCTGGGGCCAACGTCCTGACTTTC.

The genes are TRBV2 and TRBJ2-7; 7 bases line up with TRBD2. V shed 10 bases and J 0 bases; nucleotides not matched to a gene: 9. CDR1 and CDR2 (germline): SNHLY, FYNNEI. CDR3 length: 14 amino acids. The CDR3 DNA sequence: TGTGCCACCAGGGAGGGGATAAACTCCTACGAGCAGTACTTC. Amino acid sequence: CATREGINSYEQYF.

CDR3 sequence: CASSPYRILNTEAFF. The DNA of the CDR3 is TGTGCCAGCAGCCCGTACAGGATACTGAACACTGAAGCTTTCTTT. The V gene is TRBV5-6, the J gene TRBJ1-1; perhaps TRBD1 as D (5 bases). V was clipped by 4 bases and J by 0 bases, with 13 bases between them. The CDR3 is made up of 15 amino acids. Germline values: CDR1 SGHDT, CDR2 YYEEEE.

This clone was seen a single time. The chain uses TRBV5-6 and TRBJ2-1; TRBD2 aligns across 8 bases. Germline V CDR1 and CDR2: SGHDT, YYEEEE. This CDR3 is 16 amino acids long. Unmatched junction bases numbered 6, after V lost 2 bases and J lost 2 bases. CDR3 protein: CASSFSSGSTYNEQFF. The CDR3 nucleotides are TGTGCCAGCAGCTTCTCAAGCGGGAGCACCTACAATGAGCAGTTCTTC.

This clone was seen just once. The chain is built from TRBV12-3 or TRBV12-4 and TRBJ2-2, with a weak D call TRBD2 (6 bases). The CDR3 is 13 amino acids. V gave up 3 bases and J gave up 5 bases, with 7 bases separating them. The CDR3 DNA follows: TGTGCCAGCAGTTTGGGACTTACCGGGGAGCTGTTTTTT. This sequence encodes CASSLGLTGELFF.

This clone has more than one count but fewer than ten. V is TRBV28 and J is TRBJ1-2; TRBD1 agrees at 9 bases. V lost 5 bases and J lost 5; bases outside the gene matches: 21. CDR3 size: 19 residues. Germline V CDR1 and CDR2: MDHEN, SYDVKM. CDR3 region: CASSPNIGQGPGGQYGYTF. The DNA for the CDR3 is TGTGCCAGCAGTCCCAACATAGGACAGGGGCCGGGGGGTCAATATGGCTACACCTTC.

The chain joins TRBV5-4 to TRBJ2-7; weak D call: TRBD1 (6 bases). This CDR3 comprises 14 residues. Germline V CDR1 and CDR2: SGHNT, YYREEE (reference sequence). The V end was cut by 1 base, the J end by 1 base, with 9 bases between. As DNA, the CDR3 is TGTGCCAGCAGCTTGAGGGACAATTCCTACGAGCAGTACTTC. Its protein product is CASSLRDNSYEQYF.

This clone was seen a handful of times. V and J are TRBV6-5 and TRBJ1-1, with D tentatively TRBD1 (6 bases). The CDR3 is 14 amino acids. The germline V and J ends were trimmed by 0 bases and 6 bases, with 11 bases remaining between them. Germline V gene lookup returns CDR1 MNHEY and CDR2 SVGAGI. The CDR3 region has the DNA TGTGCCAGCAGTTACTCGTACAGGGTCGCTGAAGCTTTCTTT. Protein product: CASSYSYRVAEAFF.